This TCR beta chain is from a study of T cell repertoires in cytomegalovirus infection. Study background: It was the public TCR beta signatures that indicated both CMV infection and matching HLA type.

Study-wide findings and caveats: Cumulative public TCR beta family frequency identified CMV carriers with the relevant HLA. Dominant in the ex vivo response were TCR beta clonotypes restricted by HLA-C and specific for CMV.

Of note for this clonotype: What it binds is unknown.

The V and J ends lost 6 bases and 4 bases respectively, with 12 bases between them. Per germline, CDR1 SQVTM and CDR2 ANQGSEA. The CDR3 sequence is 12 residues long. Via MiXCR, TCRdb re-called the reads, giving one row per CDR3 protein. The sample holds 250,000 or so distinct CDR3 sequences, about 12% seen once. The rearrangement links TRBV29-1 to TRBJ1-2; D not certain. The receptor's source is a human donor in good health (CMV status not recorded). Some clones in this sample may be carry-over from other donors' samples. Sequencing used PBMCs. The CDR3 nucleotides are TGCAGCGTAGGAGACGGGATCTATGGCTACACCTTC. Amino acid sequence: CSVGDGIYGYTF.